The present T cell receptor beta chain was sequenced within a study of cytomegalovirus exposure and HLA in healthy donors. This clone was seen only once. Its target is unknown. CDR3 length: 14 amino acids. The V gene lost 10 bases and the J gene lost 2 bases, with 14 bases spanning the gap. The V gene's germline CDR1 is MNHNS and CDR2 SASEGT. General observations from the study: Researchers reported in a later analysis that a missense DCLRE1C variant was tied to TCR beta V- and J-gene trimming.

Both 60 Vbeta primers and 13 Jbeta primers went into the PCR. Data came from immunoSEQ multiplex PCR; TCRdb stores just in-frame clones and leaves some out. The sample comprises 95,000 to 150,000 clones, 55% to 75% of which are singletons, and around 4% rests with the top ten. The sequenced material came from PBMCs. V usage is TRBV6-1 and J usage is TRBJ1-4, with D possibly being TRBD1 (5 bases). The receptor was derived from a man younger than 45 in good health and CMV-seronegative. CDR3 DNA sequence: TGTGCCAACAAACCAGGGCACACTAATGAAAAACTGTTTTTT. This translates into CANKPGHTNEKLFF.